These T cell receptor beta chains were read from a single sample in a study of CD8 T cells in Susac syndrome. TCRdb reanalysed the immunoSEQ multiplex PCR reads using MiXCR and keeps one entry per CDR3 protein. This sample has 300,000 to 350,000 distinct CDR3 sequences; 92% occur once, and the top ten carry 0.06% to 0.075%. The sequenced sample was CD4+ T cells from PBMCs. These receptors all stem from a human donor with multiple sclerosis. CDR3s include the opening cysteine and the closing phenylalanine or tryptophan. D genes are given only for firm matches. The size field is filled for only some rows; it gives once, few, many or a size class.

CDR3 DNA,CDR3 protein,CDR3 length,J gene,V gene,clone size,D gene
TGCGCCAGCAGCTTAGTCCTGGGGGGCTTGGAGCAGTTCTTC,CASSLVLGGLEQFF,14,TRBJ2-1,TRBV5-1,-,-
TGTGCCAGCAGTTGGGGACCAAACTATGGCTACACCTTC,CASSWGPNYGYTF,13,TRBJ1-2,TRBV6-2/TRBV6-3,few,-
TGCAGTGCTAGAGATGGCGGGACAGGGGCCTATGAGCAGTTCTTC,CSARDGGTGAYEQFF,15,TRBJ2-1,TRBV20-1,-,TRBD1
TGTGCCAGCAGTCAGACAGGGGGGTCATACAATGAGCAGTTCTTC,CASSQTGGSYNEQFF,15,TRBJ2-1,TRBV6-2/TRBV6-3,-,TRBD1
TGCAGTGCTATTCAGGGGGCGGGGGATGGAAACACCATATATTTT,CSAIQGAGDGNTIYF,15,TRBJ1-3,TRBV20-1,-,TRBD1
TGTGCCAGTAGTACCGGGCCCTCGGGTCTCTATGGCTACACCTTC,CASSTGPSGLYGYTF,15,TRBJ1-2,TRBV19,-,-
TGTGCCAGCAGCCTAGTAGGGGCTGGCAATCAGCCCCAGCATTTT,CASSLVGAGNQPQHF,15,TRBJ1-5,TRBV7-9,-,-
TGTGCCAGCAGGACGGACCCCCCGAACACTGAAGCTTTCTTT,CASRTDPPNTEAFF,14,TRBJ1-1,TRBV2,-,-
TGTGCCAGCAGCTTAGGCTTTTCTTCTGGAAACACCATATATTTT,CASSLGFSSGNTIYF,15,TRBJ1-3,TRBV11-2,-,-
TGTGCCAGCAGTGAGAGAGGCAGGGACACTGAAGCTTTCTTT,CASSERGRDTEAFF,14,TRBJ1-1,TRBV2,-,-
TGTGCCATCAGTGAGCCAAATCAGCCCCAGCATTTT,CAISEPNQPQHF,12,TRBJ1-5,TRBV10-3,-,-
TGCGCCAGCAGCTTGTCAGAGGGGGGGCAGTTCTTC,CASSLSEGGQFF,12,TRBJ2-1,TRBV5-1,-,-
TGTGCCTGGTCGGTTTGGGGGCACGGCTACACCTTC,CAWSVWGHGYTF,12,TRBJ1-2,TRBV30,-,-
TGTGCCAGCAGTCCTGCGGGAGCGGGGGGCTTAGAGACCCAGTACTTC,CASSPAGAGGLETQYF,16,TRBJ2-5,TRBV3-1,-,TRBD2
TGTGCCAGCAGCCCGGGGGCTCGAGCGGAGCTGTTTTTT,CASSPGARAELFF,13,TRBJ2-2,TRBV5-4,-,-
TGTGCCAGCAGCCAGGGAACTAGCGCGGGTGGAAGGGATACGCAGTATTTT,CASSQGTSAGGRDTQYF,17,TRBJ2-3,TRBV3-1,-,TRBD2
TGTGCCAGCAGCTTAGGCACAGGGGGTAACACTGAAGCTTTCTTT,CASSLGTGGNTEAFF,15,TRBJ1-1,TRBV11-3,-,TRBD1
TGTGCCAGCAATGGCCGCCAGGGAAGGGCGAACACCGGGGAGCTGTTTTTT,CASNGRQGRANTGELFF,17,TRBJ2-2,TRBV12-3/TRBV12-4,-,-
TGTGCCAGCAGTTACCTACCACGGGCCTCCTACAATGAGCAGTTCTTC,CASSYLPRASYNEQFF,16,TRBJ2-1,TRBV6-2/TRBV6-3,-,-
TGTGCCAGCAGTTTAAGGGGGACTAATGAAAAACTGTTTTTT,CASSLRGTNEKLFF,14,TRBJ1-4,TRBV12-3/TRBV12-4,-,-
TGTGCCAGCAGCCGACTAGTAGGAGTCAACGGGGAGCTGTTTTTT,CASSRLVGVNGELFF,15,TRBJ2-2,TRBV4-2,-,-
TGTGCCATCAGCGACGAAGGGGGGGCAAGCTACGAGCAGTACTTC,CAISDEGGASYEQYF,15,TRBJ2-7,TRBV10-3,-,-
TGTGCCGGTAGCGGGGGGGCTTACAATGAGCAGTTCTTC,CAGSGGAYNEQFF,13,TRBJ2-1,TRBV30,-,TRBD2
TGTGCCAGCAGCTCCGCGGGGAACTACGAGCAGTACTTC,CASSSAGNYEQYF,13,TRBJ2-7,TRBV7-3,-,-
TGCAGTGCCGGACAGGGGAGGGATCAGCCCCAGCATTTT,CSAGQGRDQPQHF,13,TRBJ1-5,TRBV20-1,few,TRBD1
TGTGCCAGCAGCGCCGGGGACAGGGATGCGGGAGATACGCAGTATTTT,CASSAGDRDAGDTQYF,16,TRBJ2-3,TRBV9,-,TRBD1
TGCGCCAGCAGCCAGGGTCCCACAGTCACCGGGGAGCTGTTTTTT,CASSQGPTVTGELFF,15,TRBJ2-2,TRBV4-3,once,-
TGTGCCAGCAGCCAAGGACGACAGGGACGGGAGACCCAGTACTTC,CASSQGRQGRETQYF,15,TRBJ2-5,TRBV3-1,-,TRBD1
TGTGCCAGCAGCCCCGAAATTGACTTGGGTCAGCCCCAGCATTTT,CASSPEIDLGQPQHF,15,TRBJ1-5,TRBV7-9,-,-
TGTGCCAGCTCACCCGGACAGATCAACGAGCAGTACTTC,CASSPGQINEQYF,13,TRBJ2-7,TRBV18,-,-
TGCGCCAGCAGCGGAACAGCTATGAACACTGAAGCTTTCTTT,CASSGTAMNTEAFF,14,TRBJ1-1,TRBV5-1,-,-
TGCGCCAGCAGTCGCCAGACAGGGAGGAACACTGAAGCTTTCTTT,CASSRQTGRNTEAFF,15,TRBJ1-1,TRBV5-1,-,TRBD1
TGCGCCAGCAGCTTGGGAGCCACGAGCTCCTACAATGAGCAGTTCTTC,CASSLGATSSYNEQFF,16,TRBJ2-1,TRBV5-1,-,-
TGTGCCAGCAGTCTTACTAGCGGGAGGGAGGTGAAGGAGTACTTC,CASSLTSGREVKEYF,15,TRBJ2-7,TRBV7-9,-,TRBD2
TGTGCCACCAGTGACCCCAGGGGGAGACAATGGGGGAACAATGAGCAGTTCTTC,CATSDPRGRQWGNNEQFF,18,TRBJ2-1,TRBV24-1,-,TRBD1
TGTGCCAGTAGTCCGCCCTCGAGGGGAGCGGGAGCTCCCTACGAGCAGTACTTC,CASSPPSRGAGAPYEQYF,18,TRBJ2-7,TRBV19,-,TRBD2
TGTGCCAGCAGCCCGGGGGGACCCCTGGAGACCCAGTACTTC,CASSPGGPLETQYF,14,TRBJ2-5,TRBV7-9,-,TRBD2
TGTGCCAGCAGCTTAGGCGTAGCCAGGAGGGCCAAGAACACCGGGGAGCTGTTTTTT,CASSLGVARRAKNTGELFF,19,TRBJ2-2,TRBV11-2,-,-
TGCAGCGTTGGTAGCTATGAGCAGTTCTTC,CSVGSYEQFF,10,TRBJ2-1,TRBV29-1,-,-
TGTGCCAGCAGTATTCGAGGGTATGGCTACACCTTC,CASSIRGYGYTF,12,TRBJ1-2,TRBV6-5,-,-